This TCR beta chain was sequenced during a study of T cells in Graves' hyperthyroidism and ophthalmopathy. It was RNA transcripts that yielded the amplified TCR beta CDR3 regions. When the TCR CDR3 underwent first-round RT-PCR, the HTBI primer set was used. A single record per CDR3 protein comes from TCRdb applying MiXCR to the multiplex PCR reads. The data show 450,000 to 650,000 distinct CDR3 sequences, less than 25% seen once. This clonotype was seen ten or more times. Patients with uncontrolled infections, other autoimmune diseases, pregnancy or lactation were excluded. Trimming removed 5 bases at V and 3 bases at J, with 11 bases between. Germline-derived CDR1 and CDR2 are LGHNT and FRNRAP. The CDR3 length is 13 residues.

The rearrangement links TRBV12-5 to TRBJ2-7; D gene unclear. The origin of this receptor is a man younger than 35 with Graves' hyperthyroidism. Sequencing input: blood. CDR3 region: CASGPGRIYEQYF. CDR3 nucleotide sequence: TGTGCTAGTGGTCCGGGCAGAATCTACGAGCAGTACTTC.